Below are 32 T cell receptor beta chains sequenced from a single sample in a study of cytomegalovirus exposure and HLA in healthy donors. The assay was immunoSEQ multiplex PCR, and TCRdb's table has in-frame clones only and misses some. The sample contains 65,000 to 75,000 clones, roughly 95% of which appear only once. Input material: PBMCs. Receptor source: a woman between 18 and 29 years old in good health and CMV-seropositive.

CDR3 coding DNA: TGTGCCAGCAGCTTGGCCGGCGGGGGCGCGGGGGGGCAGTACTTC. Its protein product is CASSLAGGGAGGQYF. This sequence joins TRBV5-4 and TRBJ2-5; 9 bases are a match to TRBD2. Germline CDR1 is SGHNT and CDR2 is YYREEE (reference sequence). This CDR3 region has 15 residues. Trimming removed 0 bases from V and 11 bases from J; junction bases left unmatched: 11.

The rearrangement joins TRBV5-5 to TRBJ2-7, with TRBD1 matching over 12 bases. This CDR3 contains 18 residues. CDR1 and CDR2 (germline): SGHKS, YYEKEE (reference sequence). The J segment lost 6 bases and the V segment lost 0 bases, leaving 13 bases of the junction unmatched. The CDR3 nucleotides read TGTGCCAGCAGCTTGGGATTCGATTTCGGGACAGGGGGCGCCGAGCAGTACTTC. Protein product: CASSLGFDFGTGGAEQYF.

This chain joins TRBV7-6 and TRBJ1-5; D is possibly TRBD1 (5 bases). The ends were cut back, 1 base at V and 0 bases at J, with 10 bases in the middle. CDR1 and CDR2 from the germline V gene are SGHVS and FNYEAQ. This CDR3 contains 16 residues. DNA of the CDR3: TGTGCCAGCAGCTTAGAGGCTGGACATAGCAATCAGCCCCAGCATTTT. Translation: CASSLEAGHSNQPQHF.

The V and J genes are TRBV11-2 and TRBJ1-2; TRBD1 is a possible D gene (5 bases). The CDR3 contains 14 residues. The V gene lost 5 bases and the J gene lost 2 bases, with 12 bases spanning the gap. From germline, CDR1 is SGHAT and CDR2 FQNNGV. Here the CDR3 DNA reads TGTGCCAGCAGCCCACGGACAAGCAACTATGGCTACACCTTC. Its translation is CASSPRTSNYGYTF. Full variable domain (outside the CDR3, taken from reference TRBV11-2 and TRBJ1-2): EAGVAQSPRYKIIEKRQSVAFWCNPISGHATLYWYQQILGQGPKLLIQFQNNGVVDDSQLPKDRFSAERLKGVDSTLKIQPAKLEDSAVYLCASSPRTSNYGYTFGSGTRLTVV.

The CDR3 nucleotides read TGTGCCATCAGTGAGTCGATTGGTCGGGGGGGTGCACAAGAGACCCAGTACTTC. The encoded protein is CAISESIGRGGAQETQYF. V usage is TRBV10-3 and J usage is TRBJ2-5; 8 nucleotides align to TRBD2. The CDR3 has 18 residues. Germline V gives CDR1 ENHRY, CDR2 SYGVKD. V shed 0 bases and J 2 bases; nucleotides not matched to a gene: 11.

This chain connects TRBV10-1 to TRBJ1-5; 8 bases line up with TRBD1. Losses at the gene ends were 0 bases for V and 11 bases for J; bases not matched to a gene: 18. The CDR3 covers 18 residues. The germline V gene has CDR1 WNHNN and CDR2 SYGVQD (reference sequence). The CDR3 DNA follows: TGCGCCAGCAGTGAGTCGCCAGATACCGACAGGGGTAAATCAGCCCAGCATTTT. Protein: CASSESPDTDRGKSAQHF.

The chain employs TRBV29-1 and TRBJ2-1, with D unresolved. The CDR3 is 11 residues long. V dropped 8 bases and J dropped 6 bases, with 11 bases sitting between them. Germline lookup yields CDR1 SQVTM and CDR2 ANQGSEA. For the CDR3, the DNA is TGCAGCTTCCATTTGCGCAATGAGCAGTTCTTC. Amino acids: CSFHLRNEQFF.

The chain combines TRBV2 with TRBJ2-7, with TRBD1 identical over 7 bases. Germline V lookup: CDR1 SNHLY, CDR2 FYNNEI. The CDR3 loop spans 18 amino acids. Germline trimming cut 0 bases from V and 2 bases from J; bases unmatched to any gene: 13. CDR3 DNA: TGTGCCAGCAGTGAAGCGCTTTCCTGGGACAGAGCCACCTACGAGCAGTACTTC. The encoded protein is CASSEALSWDRATYEQYF.

The J gene is TRBJ1-2, the V gene TRBV5-1; D not certain. The length of the CDR3 is 19 residues. CDR1 is SGHRS, CDR2 YFSETQ, per germline. V was pared by 5 bases and J by 8 bases, with 34 bases between. The CDR3 here is CASSWALPGYRKKTMGYTF. CDR3 nucleotide sequence: TGCGCCAGCAGTTGGGCCCTCCCCGGGTACAGAAAAAAGACTATGGGCTACACCTTC.

This sequence joins TRBV5-4 and TRBJ2-7; the match to TRBD1 covers 11 bases. Germline CDR1 is SGHNT and CDR2 is YYREEE (reference sequence). The CDR3 loop spans 15 amino acids. Losses at the gene ends were 4 bases for V and 5 bases for J; bases not matched to a gene: 8. As DNA, the CDR3 is TGTGCCAGCAGCCGGACGGGGACAGGGGGGAACGAGCAGTACTTC. It translates to CASSRTGTGGNEQYF.

This clone showed up just once. The V call is TRBV5-1, the J call TRBJ2-1; 9 bases match TRBD1. Germline V gives CDR1 SGHRS, CDR2 YFSETQ. V was clipped by 3 bases and J by 0 bases; unmatched bases: 4. There are 16 residues in the CDR3. In DNA, the CDR3 is TGCGCCAGCAGCTCCGGACAGGGGACCTCCTACAATGAGCAGTTCTTC. Protein product: CASSSGQGTSYNEQFF.

CDR3 residues: CASSTQGDIQYF. The CDR3 DNA reads TGCGCCAGCAGCACCCAGGGGGACATTCAGTACTTC. The chain is built from TRBV5-1 and TRBJ2-4; the match to TRBD1 covers 7 bases. Germline V gene lookup returns CDR1 SGHRS and CDR2 YFSETQ. There are 12 residues in the CDR3. V was clipped by 4 bases and J by 8 bases; unmatched bases: 3. Full variable domain (missing parts from reference TRBV5-1 and TRBJ2-4): KAGVTQTPRYLIKTRGQQVTLSCSPISGHRSVSWYQQTPGQGLQFLFEYFSETQRNKGNFPGRFSGRQFSNSRSEMNVSTLELGDSALYLCASSTQGDIQYFGAGTRLSVL.

The genes are TRBV27 and TRBJ2-7, with TRBD1 matching 8 bases. The CDR3 length is 13 residues. V shed 2 bases, J shed 6 bases, and the junction held 3 bases outside the gene matches. Germline V gene data show CDR1 as MNHEY and CDR2 as SMNVEV (reference sequence). CDR3 loop: CASSLRDRGEQYF. The CDR3, as DNA: TGTGCCAGCAGTTTACGTGACAGGGGCGAGCAGTACTTC.

The chain employs TRBV28 and TRBJ1-2, with D perhaps TRBD1 (6 bases). The CDR3 runs to 12 residues. V dropped 3 bases and J dropped 5 bases, with 7 bases sitting between them. Germline V gene data show CDR1 as MDHEN and CDR2 as SYDVKM. The CDR3 protein is CASSLGQYGYTF. CDR3 DNA sequence: TGTGCCAGCAGTTTGGGACAATATGGCTACACCTTC.

The gene calls are TRBV2 and TRBJ2-1; 9 nucleotides match TRBD2. With V trimmed by 7 bases and J by 8 bases, 6 bases remained unmatched. This CDR3 is built from 13 residues. Germline CDR1 reads SNHLY; CDR2 reads FYNNEI. CDR3 in amino acids: CASIEAGGHEQFF. CDR3 nucleotides: TGTGCCAGCATAGAAGCGGGAGGACATGAGCAGTTCTTC.

The V and J genes are TRBV18 and TRBJ1-3; D is uncertain. The CDR3 is made up of 16 amino acids. The germline CDR1 and CDR2 sequences are KGHSH and LQKENI. With 4 bases removed from V and 0 bases from J, the gap between germline ends came to 13 bases. This CDR3 is CASSLPEIRSGNTIYF. DNA of the CDR3: TGTGCCAGCTCACTCCCGGAGATACGCTCTGGAAACACCATATATTTT.

The chain carries TRBV5-1 and TRBJ2-1; 9 nucleotides agree with TRBD2. Germline V gives CDR1 SGHRS, CDR2 YFSETQ. The CDR3 covers 16 residues. V lost 8 bases and J lost 0; bases outside the gene matches: 9. The CDR3 coding sequence is TGCGCCAGTAGTTTAGCGGGAGTCTACTCCTACAATGAGCAGTTCTTC. Translation: CASSLAGVYSYNEQFF. The complete variable domain, with remaining parts taken from reference TRBV5-1 and TRBJ2-1, reads KAGVTQTPRYLIKTRGQQVTLSCSPISGHRSVSWYQQTPGQGLQFLFEYFSETQRNKGNFPGRFSGRQFSNSRSEMNVSTLELGDSALYLCASSLAGVYSYNEQFFGPGTRLTVL.

In this sample, this clone turned up once. The chain employs TRBV7-6 and TRBJ1-1; 8 positions match TRBD1. Germline V gene data show CDR1 as SGHVS and CDR2 as FNYEAQ. The CDR3 runs 14 residues. Trimming at V came to 5 bases and at J to 1 base, leaving 3 bases not matched to a gene. The CDR3 loop reads CASSLGQGNTEAFF. The CDR3 DNA sequence: TGTGCCAGCAGCCTCGGACAGGGGAACACTGAAGCTTTCTTT.

This sequence joins TRBV7-8 and TRBJ1-3, with D hard to call. Germline lookup yields CDR1 SGHVS and CDR2 FQNEAQ. Trimming shortened V by 0 bases and J by 3 bases, and 3 bases separated the two germline ends. The CDR3 covers 13 residues. This CDR3 reads CASSLAGGNTIYF. The CDR3 bases are TGTGCCAGCAGCTTAGCCGGTGGAAACACCATATATTTT.

The V call is TRBV2, the J call TRBJ2-7, with D possibly matching TRBD2 (5 bases). Germline assignment: CDR1 SNHLY and CDR2 FYNNEI. This CDR3 comprises 15 residues. V dropped 1 base and J dropped 0 bases, with 10 bases sitting between them. The CDR3 region has the DNA TGTGCCAGCAGTGAAGGACGACTAAGCTCCTACGAGCAGTACTTC. It codes for CASSEGRLSSYEQYF.

CDR3 loop: CASSISLNEKLFF. In nucleotides, the CDR3 is TGCGCCAGCAGCATATCCCTTAATGAAAAACTGTTTTTT. The chain carries TRBV4-1 and TRBJ1-4; D remains unclear. The CDR3 extends over 13 amino acids. Trimming pared 5 bases from V and 4 bases from J, leaving 8 bases between. Germline values: CDR1 MGHRA, CDR2 YSYEKL.

The CDR3 DNA follows: TGTGCCAGCAGCGTAGCCTCGGGACAGGGAACTCCCGTCGAGCAGTACTTC. Translating it yields CASSVASGQGTPVEQYF. V and J are TRBV9 and TRBJ2-7, with 9 bases matching TRBD1. Per the germline V gene, CDR1 is SGDLS and CDR2 is YYNGEE. This CDR3 spans 17 amino acids. V lost 0 bases to trimming and J lost 6 bases; unmatched junction nucleotides: 13.

This clone showed up just once. The chain joins TRBV29-1 to TRBJ1-1; the D gene is possibly TRBD1 (6 bases). Looked up from germline, CDR1 is SQVTM and CDR2 is ANQGSEA. This CDR3 has 12 residues. Between the trimmed V and J ends, which lost 3 bases and 4 bases, there was a span of 9 bases. The CDR3 protein is CSVEGRGTEAFF. The CDR3 DNA is TGCAGCGTTGAGGGCAGGGGCACTGAAGCTTTCTTT.

The chain joins TRBV4-1 to TRBJ1-2, with D perhaps TRBD1 (6 bases). Germline V gene sequence: CDR1 MGHRA, CDR2 YSYEKL. Trimming shortened V by 3 bases and J by 5 bases, and 13 bases separated the two germline ends. The CDR3 totals 14 residues. CDR3 bases: TGCGCCAGCAGCCACGGCAGGGGACCATATGGCTACACCTTC. Translated, it gives CASSHGRGPYGYTF.

The rearrangement joins TRBV7-3 to TRBJ1-1; D gene ambiguous. Germline CDR1 reads SGHTA; CDR2 reads FQGTGA. This CDR3 is built from 14 residues. Trimming pared 2 bases from V and 1 base from J, leaving 8 bases between. CDR3: CASSLQGGNTEAFF. The CDR3 region has the DNA TGTGCCAGCAGCTTACAAGGAGGGAACACTGAAGCTTTCTTT. Combining the CDR3 with reference TRBV7-3 and TRBJ1-1 gives the whole variable domain GAGVSQTPSNKVTEKGKYVELRCDPISGHTALYWYRQSLGQGPEFLIYFQGTGAADDSGLPNDRFFAVRPEGSVSTLKIQRTERGDSAVYLCASSLQGGNTEAFFGQGTRLTVV.

The chain couples TRBV5-4 to TRBJ2-7; 13 bases map to TRBD2. Germline CDR1 SGHNT, CDR2 YYREEE (reference sequence). The CDR3 sequence is 14 residues long. With 4 bases clipped from V and 4 bases from J, the junction kept 2 bases outside the gene matches. CDR3 residues: CASSGTSGTYEQYF. The DNA for the CDR3 is TGTGCCAGCAGCGGGACTAGCGGGACTTACGAGCAGTACTTC.

This clone was found a few times. V usage is TRBV6-4 and J usage is TRBJ2-3; TRBD2 matches 8 bases. The CDR3 length is 14 residues. Germline CDR1 and CDR2: MRHNA and SNTAGT. V lost 0 bases, J lost 4 bases, and 0 bases stayed unmatched. CDR3 coding DNA: TGTGCCAGCAGTGACTCAGCGGGAGCAGATACGCAGTATTTT. Protein sequence: CASSDSAGADTQYF.

This chain links TRBV4-1 with TRBJ1-4; 7 nucleotides match TRBD1. Looked up from germline, CDR1 is MGHRA and CDR2 is YSYEKL. The CDR3 length is 15 residues. The V and J ends lost 1 base and 7 bases, in that order; junction bases with no gene match: 6. In DNA, the CDR3 is TGCGCCAGCAGCCAAGGGGGGACAGCGGGTGAAAAACTGTTTTTT. Its translation: CASSQGGTAGEKLFF.

The V gene is TRBV19, the J gene TRBJ2-7; D is perhaps TRBD1 (6 bases). Germline-derived CDR1 and CDR2 are LNHDA and SQIVND (reference sequence). This CDR3 is 13 amino acids long. Trimming took off 6 bases at V and 4 bases at J, with 13 bases between the two ends. In nucleotides, the CDR3 is TGTGCCAGTAGCCCCGGACAGAAGTACGAGCAGTACTTC. It specifies CASSPGQKYEQYF.

This sequence joins TRBV2 and TRBJ2-3, with 11 bases matching TRBD2. The V gene end was trimmed by 1 base and the J gene end by 4 bases; junction bases not matched to a gene: 10. Germline values: CDR1 SNHLY, CDR2 FYNNEI. This CDR3 spans 18 amino acids. The CDR3 loop reads CASSEGATSGRQADTQYF. DNA for the CDR3: TGTGCCAGCAGTGAAGGTGCCACTAGCGGGAGACAAGCAGATACGCAGTATTTT.

CDR3 sequence (DNA): TGTGCCAGCAGCTCGAGAGACACAGATACGCAGTATTTT. It translates to CASSSRDTDTQYF. This rearrangement joins TRBV5-4 to TRBJ2-3; no definite D call. The CDR3 has 13 amino acids. V was clipped by 3 bases and J by 2 bases, with 7 bases between them. The V gene's germline CDR1 is SGHNT and CDR2 YYREEE (reference sequence).

The CDR3 spells CASSIPGQGNEQYF. CDR3 nucleotides: TGTGCCAGCAGTATACCGGGACAGGGGAACGAGCAGTACTTC. V and J are TRBV28 and TRBJ2-7, with 10 bases lining up with TRBD1. Germline V gene sequence: CDR1 MDHEN, CDR2 SYDVKM. The CDR3 extends over 14 amino acids. With V trimmed by 5 bases and J by 5 bases, 6 bases remained unmatched.